The 17 T cell receptor beta chains reported below all come from one sample, sequenced in a study of blood T cell repertoires in COVID-19 (dated by TCRdb to the early 2020s). The library was prepared using the immunoSEQ multiplex PCR assay. The immuneACCESS repertoire file appears here via TCRdb, limited to in-frame rearrangements. These files lack a portion of the clones; in checked studies, under half of the deficit traces to unresolved V genes, and the cause of the others is not known. The sample table lists roughly 70,000 clones, 73% of them with a count of one. Around 20% of the sample is in the top ten clones. The sequenced material came from peripheral blood. These receptors were obtained from a man in his sixties with acute or convalescent COVID-19.

V is TRBV18 and J is TRBJ2-7; the D gene is possibly TRBD2 (6 bases). The V end lost 3 bases, the J end lost 3 bases, and 12 bases lay between the germline ends. Germline CDR1 reads KGHSH; CDR2 reads LQKENI. The CDR3 has 14 residues. The DNA of the CDR3 is TGTGCCAGCTCACCGGGGGGAAAAGACTACGAGCAGTACGTC. The encoded protein is CASSPGGKDYEQYV.

The V and J genes are TRBV2 and TRBJ1-6; 8 bases are a match to TRBD1. Germline loops: CDR1 SNHLY, CDR2 FYNNEI. The CDR3 contains 14 residues. The V segment lost 2 bases and the J segment 10 bases; nucleotides outside the gene matches: 4. Here the CDR3 reads CASSEQGAGSPLHF. As DNA, the CDR3 is TGTGCCAGCAGTGAACAGGGGGCAGGGTCACCCCTCCACTTT. Supplemented by reference TRBV2 and TRBJ1-6, the full variable domain reads EPEVTQTPSHQVTQMGQEVILRCVPISNHLYFYWYRQILGQKVEFLVSFYNNEISEKSEIFDDQFSVERPDGSNFTLKIRSTKLEDSAMYFCASSEQGAGSPLHFGNGTRLTVT.

This clone was observed many times. The chain carries TRBV19 and TRBJ1-5; 7 positions match TRBD1. This CDR3 is built from 15 residues. CDR1 LNHDA and CDR2 SQIVND come from the germline V gene (reference sequence). J lost 2 bases, V lost 1 base, and 2 bases had no gene match. The CDR3 loop reads CASSIGGTGNQPQHF. The CDR3 nucleotides read TGTGCCAGTAGTATAGGGGGGACAGGCAATCAGCCCCAGCATTTT.

This chain connects TRBV9 to TRBJ2-2; 7 bases are a match to TRBD1. Trimming removed 0 bases from V and 6 bases from J; junction bases left unmatched: 5. This CDR3 has 15 amino acids. Germline assignment: CDR1 SGDLS and CDR2 YYNGEE. CDR3 residues: CASSVVQQGAGELFF. The DNA of the CDR3 is TGTGCCAGCAGCGTAGTTCAGCAGGGGGCCGGGGAGCTGTTTTTT.

This chain joins TRBV2 and TRBJ1-4; no firm D call. V lost 9 bases and J lost 4, with 9 bases in between. This CDR3 spans 12 amino acids. Germline CDR1 and CDR2: SNHLY and FYNNEI. The CDR3 loop is CARRENNEKLFF. The CDR3 bases are TGTGCCAGACGGGAGAATAATGAAAAACTGTTTTTT.

The rearrangement uses TRBV20-1 and TRBJ1-6, with TRBD1 matching 8 bases. The V and J ends lost 4 bases and 9 bases, in that order; junction bases with no gene match: 8. Germline V gene data show CDR1 as DFQATT and CDR2 as SNEGSKA (reference sequence). The CDR3 has 14 residues. In DNA, the CDR3 is TGCAGTGCTAATGATGACAGGGGCGGTTCACCCCTCCACTTT. Its protein is CSANDDRGGSPLHF.

The chain employs TRBV27 and TRBJ2-7; 9 nucleotides line up with TRBD1. The junction had 6 bases not matched to a gene; V was cut back by 0 bases and J by 3 bases. Per the germline V gene, CDR1 is MNHEY and CDR2 is SMNVEV (reference sequence). The CDR3 consists of 16 residues. The CDR3 coding sequence is TGTGCCAGCAGTTTATCGGGGACAGGGCTAAACTACGAGCAGTACTTC. Its translation: CASSLSGTGLNYEQYF.

The DNA of the CDR3 is TGTGCCATCTATTCCGGGACAGTGAACACTGAAGCTTTCTTT. Translated: CAIYSGTVNTEAFF. The genes are TRBV10-3 and TRBJ1-1, with 7 bases aligning to TRBD1. The germline V gene encodes CDR1 ENHRY and CDR2 SYGVKD. The CDR3 is 14 amino acids. Trimming removed 8 bases from V and 0 bases from J; junction bases left unmatched: 6.

The chain is built from TRBV7-6 and TRBJ2-5; a weak D match, TRBD2 (5 bases). V was cut by 0 bases and J by 3 bases, with 8 bases left in between. Germline V gives CDR1 SGHVS, CDR2 FNYEAQ. This CDR3 region has 14 residues. CDR3 coding DNA: TGTGCCAGCAGCTTAGCGCACGGGGAAGAGACCCAGTACTTC. Amino acid sequence: CASSLAHGEETQYF.

In its sample, this clone was seen a few times. The rearrangement links TRBV30 to TRBJ2-7; possibly TRBD2 for D (6 bases). Trimming stripped 4 bases from V and 0 bases from J, with 7 bases between. Germline CDR1 and CDR2: GTSNPN and SVGIG (reference sequence). CDR3 length equals 12 residues. CDR3 region: CAWTSVSYEQYF. CDR3 in DNA: TGTGCCTGGACTAGCGTCTCCTACGAGCAGTACTTC.

This chain joins TRBV11-3 and TRBJ2-2, with 11 bases that match TRBD2. The ends lost 1 base at V and 5 bases at J; junction bases unmatched: 6. CDR3 length equals 17 residues. In germline, CDR1 is SGHNT, CDR2 YENEEA. CDR3: CASSLGLGLAETGELFF. CDR3 sequence (DNA): TGTGCCAGCAGCTTAGGGCTGGGACTAGCGGAGACCGGGGAGCTGTTTTTT. Complete variable domain (other parts from reference TRBV11-3 and TRBJ2-2): EAGVVQSPRYKIIEKKQPVAFWCNPISGHNTLYWYLQNLGQGPELLIRYENEEAVDDSQLPKDRFSAERLKGVDSTLKIQPAELGDSAVYLCASSLGLGLAETGELFFGEGSRLTVL.

Remarks on this clone: Compared with germline, one end of the junction differs, possibly owing to a read error. This chain uses TRBV12-3 or TRBV12-4 with TRBJ2-6; D call uncertain. The CDR3 runs 13 residues. For the CDR3, the DNA is TGTGCCAGCAGTTCCTCTCGGGCCAACGTCCTGACTTTC. It specifies CASSSSRANVLTF.

The chain's CDR3 is CASSDYGTGRRTTQYF. The CDR3 region has the DNA TGTGCCAGTAGCGACTACGGGACAGGGAGGAGGACGACCCAGTACTTC. The chain uses TRBV19 and TRBJ2-5; 9 bases align to TRBD1. Trimming removed 6 bases from V and 7 bases from J; junction bases left unmatched: 15. CDR1 is LNHDA and CDR2 is SQIVND in the germline V gene (reference sequence). The CDR3 extends over 16 amino acids.

V and J are TRBV30 and TRBJ2-1; 12 positions agree with TRBD2. The CDR3 runs to 19 residues. The V gene's germline CDR1 is GTSNPN and CDR2 SVGIG (reference sequence). J gave up 4 bases and V 4 bases, and 17 bases lay outside the gene matches. Written as DNA, the CDR3 is TGTGCCTGGAACCTTCCGGGACTAGCGGGTAGGGGGTTATACAATGAGCAGTTCTTC. It translates to CAWNLPGLAGRGLYNEQFF.

The table lists this clone with a few counts. The chain recombines TRBV10-3 with TRBJ2-1; 10 bases fit TRBD1. Per the germline V gene, CDR1 is ENHRY and CDR2 is SYGVKD. The CDR3 runs 15 residues. The V gene end was trimmed by 2 bases and the J gene end by 11 bases; junction bases not matched to a gene: 9. CDR3 DNA: TGTGCCATCAGTGAGACTGCCGGGACAGGGGACAAGCAGTTCTTC. This encodes CAISETAGTGDKQFF.

CDR3 amino acids: CATSRAAAQRSLHF. DNA of the CDR3: TGTGCCACCAGCAGAGCTGCCGCCCAGCGCTCCCTCCACTTT. The chain couples TRBV15 to TRBJ1-6; D is undetermined. The CDR3 has 14 residues. The germline V gene encodes CDR1 LNHNV and CDR2 YYDKDF (reference sequence). The V gene lost 1 base and the J gene lost 14 bases, with 15 bases spanning the gap. Filled out from reference TRBV15 and TRBJ1-6, the complete variable domain reads DAMVIQNPRYQVTQFGKPVTLSCSQTLNHNVMYWYQQKSSQAPKLLFHYYDKDFNNEADTPDNFQSRRPNTSFCFLDIRSPGLGDTAMYLCATSRAAAQRSLHFGNGTRLTVT.

The chain has TRBV11-2 and TRBJ1-2; D perhaps matches TRBD1 (5 bases). Trimming removed 0 bases at V and 5 bases at J, with 10 bases between. Per germline, CDR1 SGHAT and CDR2 FQNNGV. This CDR3 spans 14 amino acids. CDR3 amino acids: CASSLDGAGYGYTF. For the CDR3, the DNA is TGTGCCAGCAGCTTAGATGGGGCAGGGTATGGCTACACCTTC.